This T cell receptor beta chain derives from a study of cytomegalovirus exposure and HLA in healthy donors. Whole-study findings and limits: In an earlier analysis, productive rearrangement rates for most beta V segments clustered near 90% or 30%.

Comment on this clone: Antigen specificity is unknown.

The germline V gene has CDR1 SGHAT and CDR2 FQNNGV. V was pared by 4 bases and J by 0 bases, with 14 bases between. The CDR3 totals 16 residues. Primers: 60 Vbeta forward and 13 Jbeta reverse. Sequencing was performed with immunoSEQ multiplex PCR; in TCRdb, only in-frame clones are kept and a portion is missing. This table holds tens of thousands of clones, around 8% found once. The sequenced sample was PBMCs. The chain recombines TRBV11-2 with TRBJ2-3; no firm D call. The TCR was taken from a man aged 50 or older in good health and CMV-seronegative. The CDR3 spells CASSSPPDFSTDTQYF. The CDR3 coding sequence is TGTGCCAGCAGCTCCCCCCCCGACTTCAGCACAGATACGCAGTATTTT.